This TCR beta chain came from a study of T cell repertoires in cytomegalovirus infection. Study-level information: CMV epitopes in the study were HLA-C-restricted (recently identified) and HLA-B-restricted (well studied).

Germline assignment: CDR1 SGHVS and CDR2 FQNEAQ. The length of the CDR3 is 20 residues. J lost 4 bases, V lost 5 bases, and 21 bases had no gene match. This clonotype was seen ten or more times. Its antigen is not known. A single record per CDR3 protein comes from TCRdb applying MiXCR to the reads. The sample holds approximately 71,000 distinct CDR3 sequences; roughly 22% are singletons and the top ten take approximately 68%. Sequencing was performed on CD8+ T cells from cultured PBMCs, taken from culture after CMV antigen stimulation. V gene TRBV7-8 combines with J gene TRBJ2-2, with 8 bases fitting TRBD1. The origin of this receptor is a human donor in good health (CMV status not recorded). Some clones in this sample may be carry-over from other donors' samples. The CDR3 loop reads CASSPPPTGDVYSSTGELFF. The CDR3 bases are TGTGCCAGCAGCCCCCCCCCGACAGGGGACGTTTATAGTAGCACCGGGGAGCTGTTTTTT.